These 8 T cell receptor beta chains were all obtained from the same sample, sequenced in a study of T cell clonotyping in hematopoietic cell transplantation (dated by TCRdb to the early 2020s). The sample's time point label is to be understood as: 180 days after allo-HCT. Libraries came from the immunoSEQ multiplex PCR assay. As stored in TCRdb, this immuneACCESS dataset retains in-frame rearrangements with V and J assigned. A fraction of the clones does not appear; measured against another copy, unresolved V genes explain less than half of the discrepancy, and the remainder lacks a known reason. The sample table contains around 1,500 clones; only one count was recorded for roughly nine tenths of them. The ten largest make up approximately 44% of the sample. The source material was peripheral blood mononuclear cells, sampled 180 days after allogeneic stem cell transplant. The receptors come from a female patient aged 50 to 60 who had an allogeneic stem cell transplant from an unrelated donor, so T cells may come from the graft donor. Some clones in this sample may be carry-over from other donors' samples.

This sequence joins TRBV5-4 and TRBJ1-6, with D tentatively TRBD1 (5 bases). There are 16 residues in the CDR3. Germline V gene data show CDR1 as SGHNT and CDR2 as YYREEE (reference sequence). Trimming cost V 4 bases and J 11 bases, with 22 bases left between them. The CDR3 region is CASSLTGTSFSPPLHF. Here the CDR3 DNA reads TGTGCCAGCAGCCTAACCGGGACCTCCTTTTCGCCACCCCTCCACTTT.

The chain joins TRBV6-6 to TRBJ1-2; a weak D match, TRBD1 (5 bases). V dropped 6 bases and J dropped 3 bases, with 17 bases sitting between them. CDR1 and CDR2 from the germline V gene are MNHNY and SVGAGI (reference sequence). The CDR3 is made up of 15 amino acids. The CDR3 sequence: CASREWDAVDYGYTF. CDR3 nucleotide sequence: TGTGCCAGCAGGGAATGGGACGCGGTGGACTATGGCTACACCTTC.

The chain is built from TRBV19 and TRBJ2-2; no reliable D call. Germline assignment: CDR1 LNHDA and CDR2 SQIVND (reference sequence). V was cut by 10 bases and J by 6 bases, with 15 bases left in between. The CDR3 spans 13 residues. The CDR3 DNA follows: TGTGCCACCCTTGCCCCTTCGGCCGGGGAGCTGTTTTTT. Its protein product is CATLAPSAGELFF.

The CDR3 sequence: CASLKQSRANVLTF. CDR3 nucleotide sequence: TGTGCCAGCCTCAAACAAAGTCGGGCCAACGTCCTGACTTTC. This sequence joins TRBV9 and TRBJ2-6; D is ambiguous. The CDR3 has 14 amino acids. Trimming pared 7 bases from V and 5 bases from J, leaving 13 bases between. Germline assignment: CDR1 SGDLS and CDR2 YYNGEE.

This sequence joins TRBV2 and TRBJ1-5, with 7 bases identical to TRBD1. V trimming: 3 bases; J trimming: 5 bases; junction bases outside the gene matches: 1. The CDR3 totals 13 residues. Germline assignment: CDR1 SNHLY and CDR2 FYNNEI. As DNA, the CDR3 is TGTGCCAGCAGTGACGACAGGGATCAGCCCCAGCATTTT. This sequence encodes CASSDDRDQPQHF.

The V and J genes are TRBV15 and TRBJ2-3; D possibly corresponds to TRBD1 (5 bases). Trimming removed 3 bases from V and 4 bases from J, with 11 bases in between. Germline CDR1 and CDR2: LNHNV and YYDKDF (reference sequence). The CDR3 totals 14 residues. CDR3 in amino acids: CATSSRQLSDTQYF. The CDR3 DNA is TGTGCCACCAGCAGTCGACAGTTGTCAGATACGCAGTATTTT.

The chain is built from TRBV29-1 and TRBJ1-2; no definite D call. CDR1 and CDR2 from the germline V gene are SQVTM and ANQGSEA. V was pared by 7 bases and J by 6 bases, with 15 bases between. The length of the CDR3 is 12 residues. The CDR3: CSAAKRADGYTF. CDR3 nucleotide sequence: TGCAGCGCCGCGAAGAGGGCGGATGGCTACACCTTC.

This clone has just a few counts. CDR3 region: CATSAGTVGINQPQHF. CDR3 nucleotide sequence: TGTGCCACCAGCGCCGGGACAGTCGGAATTAATCAGCCCCAGCATTTT. The chain has TRBV15 and TRBJ1-5; 7 bases line up with TRBD1. The V and J ends lost 5 bases and 4 bases, in that order; junction bases with no gene match: 11. This CDR3 contains 16 residues. Germline V lookup: CDR1 LNHNV, CDR2 YYDKDF (reference sequence).